The 32 T cell receptor beta chains in this list originate from one sample, sequenced in a study of T-cell memory formation after mild COVID-19. Each CDR3 protein gets one entry after TCRdb re-called the 5' RACE reads with MiXCR. This repertoire shows 530,000 or so distinct CDR3 sequences, 15% to 20% found once; its top ten account for around 8.1%. Source material: PBMCs or a T cell subset sorted from them (not recorded which). The source of these receptors is an adult woman who had mild COVID-19 (a few samples of this study predate the infection). Cell type and time point are not known.

A few counts support this clonotype. The rearrangement joins TRBV20-1 to TRBJ1-1; D is uncertain. Germline V gene data show CDR1 as DFQATT and CDR2 as SNEGSKA (reference sequence). The CDR3 consists of 14 residues. With 3 bases removed from V and 3 bases from J, the gap between germline ends came to 14 bases. CDR3 residues: CSARPDHRYTEAFF. The DNA for the CDR3 is TGCAGTGCTAGGCCGGATCATCGCTACACTGAAGCTTTCTTT.

In this sample, this clonotype turned up a few times. The chain joins TRBV18 to TRBJ2-7; 8 positions match TRBD2. This CDR3 has 16 amino acids. Trimming cost V 1 base and J 5 bases; bases outside gene matches: 10. Germline assignment: CDR1 KGHSH and CDR2 LQKENI. Written as DNA, the CDR3 is TGTGCCAGCTCACCACGGACGGGGGGGTTGAGAGACGAGCAGTACTTC. Its translation is CASSPRTGGLRDEQYF.

The V call is TRBV9, the J call TRBJ2-1, with 7 bases aligning to TRBD2. The CDR3 is made up of 17 amino acids. Germline CDR1 reads SGDLS; CDR2 reads YYNGEE. Trimming cost V 1 base and J 6 bases; bases outside gene matches: 13. Here the CDR3 DNA reads TGTGCCAGCAGCGTAATACCTAGCGGAGTGGGGTCCAATGAGCAGTTCTTC. Its protein is CASSVIPSGVGSNEQFF.

This clonotype appeared a few times. The chain is built from TRBV20-1 and TRBJ1-6; D is ambiguous. Germline CDR1 is DFQATT and CDR2 is SNEGSKA (reference sequence). With 0 bases removed from V and 2 bases from J, the gap between germline ends came to 14 bases. The CDR3 spans 17 residues. CDR3 amino acids: CSARDTQVPPYNSPLHF. Here the CDR3 DNA reads TGCAGTGCTAGAGATACCCAGGTGCCACCCTATAATTCACCCCTCCACTTT.

Of note for this clonotype: It is unclear where the CDR3 begins or ends on the DNA, so no DNA is shown, and the CDR3 is as TCRdb lists it. The chain couples TRBV7-9 to TRBJ2-2. Germline-derived CDR1 and CDR2 are SEHNR and FQNEAQ (reference sequence). From its first to its last residue, the CDR3 has 12 amino acids. CDR3 sequence: CASSLEPGSCFF.

CDR3: CSFLGTSGGAGETQYF. The CDR3 DNA reads TGCAGTTTCCTCGGGACTAGCGGGGGGGCCGGAGAGACCCAGTACTTC. This rearrangement joins TRBV20-1 to TRBJ2-5; TRBD2 agrees at 16 bases. This CDR3 spans 16 amino acids. With V trimmed by 8 bases and J by 4 bases, 10 bases remained unmatched. The V gene's germline CDR1 is DFQATT and CDR2 SNEGSKA (reference sequence).

The rearrangement joins TRBV4-3 to TRBJ2-1, with 10 bases fitting TRBD2. The germline gives CDR1 LGHNA, CDR2 YSLEER. The CDR3 length is 18 residues. With 0 bases clipped from V and 5 bases from J, the junction kept 10 bases outside the gene matches. In DNA, the CDR3 is TGCGCCAGCAGCCAAGAAATGGTCCTAGCGGGAGCCAACAATGAGCAGTTCTTC. This encodes CASSQEMVLAGANNEQFF.

This sequence joins TRBV10-3 and TRBJ1-1; a possible D gene is TRBD1 (5 bases). From germline, CDR1 is ENHRY and CDR2 SYGVKD. CDR3 length: 14 amino acids. V was clipped by 5 bases and J by 1 base, with 11 bases between them. CDR3 amino acids: CAISILGENTEAFF. CDR3 coding DNA: TGTGCCATCAGTATACTGGGGGAGAACACTGAAGCTTTCTTT.

This chain joins TRBV10-2 and TRBJ2-7; the D call may be TRBD1 or TRBD2 (5 bases each). The germline CDR1 and CDR2 sequences are WSHSY and SAAADI. Trimming removed 8 bases from V and 2 bases from J, with 19 bases in between. The CDR3 has 15 amino acids. The CDR3 DNA follows: TGCGCCAGCGGATACCGGGACGATAATCCCTACGAGCAGTACTTC. Amino acid sequence: CASGYRDDNPYEQYF.

This clonotype was seen a few times. Here the CDR3 DNA reads TGTGCCAGCAGCTTGGCGGGGGCGCACTCTGGGGCCAACGTCCTGACTTTC. Amino acid sequence: CASSLAGAHSGANVLTF. This chain links TRBV5-5 with TRBJ2-6, with D tentatively TRBD1 or TRBD2 (6 bases each). CDR3 length: 17 amino acids. Germline V gene sequence: CDR1 SGHKS, CDR2 YYEKEE (reference sequence). V lost 0 bases and J lost 0, with 10 bases in between. Looking up the rest from reference TRBV5-5 and TRBJ2-6 gives the full variable domain: DAGVTQSPTHLIKTRGQQVTLRCSPISGHKSVSWYQQVLGQGPQFIFQYYEKEERGRGNFPDRFSARQFPNYSSELNVNALLLGDSALYLCASSLAGAHSGANVLTFGAGSRLTVL.

The chain employs TRBV20-1 and TRBJ1-5, with a tentative D call TRBD1 (5 bases). The CDR3 runs 13 residues. V lost 4 bases, J lost 5 bases, and 12 bases lay in between. Per germline, CDR1 DFQATT and CDR2 SNEGSKA (reference sequence). The CDR3 DNA sequence: TGCAGTGCTAAACAGGCGGGGGATCAGCCCCAGCATTTT. This sequence encodes CSAKQAGDQPQHF.

This rearrangement joins TRBV12-3 or TRBV12-4 to TRBJ1-2; D is uncertain. The germline V and J ends were trimmed by 5 bases and 8 bases, with 27 bases remaining between them. CDR3 length: 17 amino acids. CDR3 in DNA: TGTGCCAGCAGTCTCGACCGGACGGGCCTGCTGACGGGAGGCTACACCTTC. Translation gives CASSLDRTGLLTGGYTF.

Here the CDR3 reads CASSVPSGEQYF. In DNA, the CDR3 is TGCGCCAGCAGTGTTCCCAGCGGGGAGCAGTACTTC. The genes are TRBV10-2 and TRBJ2-7, with D possibly being TRBD2 (6 bases). V lost 4 bases and J lost 7, with 11 bases in between. This CDR3 has 12 residues. CDR1 WSHSY and CDR2 SAAADI come from the germline V gene.

This clonotype was counted between two and nine times. The chain is built from TRBV5-1 and TRBJ1-2; D gene uncertain. Trimming removed 0 bases from V and 10 bases from J, with 22 bases in between. The CDR3 consists of 16 residues. Per the germline V gene, CDR1 is SGHRS and CDR2 is YFSETQ. CDR3 coding DNA: TGCGCCAGCAGCTTGGGCCGAGGCCCGTCGAGAAGTGACTACACCTTC. Amino acids: CASSLGRGPSRSDYTF.

The chain has TRBV2 and TRBJ2-2; TRBD1 or TRBD2 may be the D gene (5 bases each). Germline CDR1 reads SNHLY; CDR2 reads FYNNEI. The CDR3 runs 17 residues. V lost 0 bases and J 1 base, leaving 12 bases between the germline ends. The CDR3 protein is CASSEAPGPVNTGELFF. The CDR3 DNA reads as TGTGCCAGCAGTGAAGCCCCGGGACCGGTGAACACCGGGGAGCTGTTTTTT. Combining the CDR3 with reference TRBV2 and TRBJ2-2 gives the whole variable domain EPEVTQTPSHQVTQMGQEVILRCVPISNHLYFYWYRQILGQKVEFLVSFYNNEISEKSEIFDDQFSVERPDGSNFTLKIRSTKLEDSAMYFCASSEAPGPVNTGELFFGEGSRLTVL.

This clonotype has a handful of counts. V gene TRBV19 combines with J gene TRBJ1-5; tentative D call: TRBD1 (6 bases). This CDR3 is 14 amino acids long. Looked up from germline, CDR1 is LNHDA and CDR2 is SQIVND (reference sequence). V shed 0 bases and J shed 6 bases, with 9 bases lying between them. CDR3 bases: TGTGCCAGTAGTATAGAATTAGGGGGTCAGCCCCAGCATTTT. Its protein product is CASSIELGGQPQHF.

The chain joins TRBV20-1 to TRBJ2-5; unclear D gene. The length of the CDR3 is 12 residues. Deletions cut 5 bases from V and 2 bases from J, with 9 bases between. CDR1 is DFQATT and CDR2 is SNEGSKA in the germline V gene (reference sequence). Here the CDR3 DNA reads TGCAGTGCTTACCTTGGACAAGAGACCCAGTACTTC. Residues: CSAYLGQETQYF.

The V gene is TRBV19, the J gene TRBJ1-2, with D hard to call. CDR3 length: 14 amino acids. Germline values: CDR1 LNHDA, CDR2 SQIVND (reference sequence). V lost 0 bases, J lost 2 bases, and 7 bases lay in between. CDR3 sequence (DNA): TGTGCCAGTAGTATAGACCCGGACAACTATGGCTACACCTTC. Translating gives CASSIDPDNYGYTF. The complete variable domain, with remaining parts taken from reference TRBV19 and TRBJ1-2, reads DGGITQSPKYLFRKEGQNVTLSCEQNLNHDAMYWYRQDPGQGLRLIYYSQIVNDFQKGDIAEGYSVSREKKESFPLTVTSAQKNPTAFYLCASSIDPDNYGYTFGSGTRLTVV.

This clonotype showed up just a few times. The CDR3 region has the DNA TGCAGTGCTAGAAGGCAGGGCACAGATACGCAGTATTTT. It specifies CSARRQGTDTQYF. The genes are TRBV20-1 and TRBJ2-3; D call uncertain. Germline V gene lookup returns CDR1 DFQATT and CDR2 SNEGSKA (reference sequence). The length of the CDR3 is 13 residues. V was shortened by 2 bases and J by 1 base, with 7 bases between the two germline ends.

V and J are TRBV7-2 and TRBJ1-6, with D perhaps TRBD1 (6 bases). The CDR3 loop spans 15 amino acids. V was trimmed by 5 bases and J by 8 bases, leaving 16 bases between them. The V gene's germline CDR1 is SGHTA and CDR2 FQGNSA. CDR3 in DNA: TGTGCCAGCAGCCCTAGTGGGGGCGCCTATTCACCCCTCCACTTT. It encodes CASSPSGGAYSPLHF.

The chain combines TRBV24-1 with TRBJ2-2; 8 nucleotides line up with TRBD1. This CDR3 comprises 14 residues. Trimming cost V 5 bases and J 3 bases; bases outside gene matches: 1. The germline V gene encodes CDR1 KGHDR and CDR2 SFDVKD. CDR3 nucleotide sequence: TGTGCCACCAGTGGACAGGGGCACACCGGGGAGCTGTTTTTT. It encodes CATSGQGHTGELFF.

The gene calls are TRBV12-3 or TRBV12-4 and TRBJ1-1; D is unresolved. The CDR3 spans 14 residues. The V and J ends lost 0 bases and 8 bases respectively, with 13 bases between them. For the CDR3, the DNA is TGTGCCAGCAGTTTAGCGCCGGGTCCGAGGGAAGCTTTCTTT. It yields the protein CASSLAPGPREAFF.

This clonotype was found a few times. This rearrangement joins TRBV12-3 or TRBV12-4 to TRBJ2-1; TRBD2 matches at 11 bases. This CDR3 region has 18 residues. After removal of 10 bases from V and 5 bases from J, the junction contained 19 bases not matched to a gene. The DNA for the CDR3 is TGTGCCACGAAACAATCAGGGACTAGCGGCGGTTACAACAATGAGCAGTTCTTC. This gives the protein CATKQSGTSGGYNNEQFF.

The chain uses TRBV29-1 and TRBJ1-2; D possibly corresponds to TRBD1 (5 bases). V was clipped by 4 bases and J by 8 bases, with 11 bases between them. The CDR3 is 11 amino acids. Germline V gene sequence: CDR1 SQVTM, CDR2 ANQGSEA. The CDR3 loop is CSVVGGQGYTF. CDR3 nucleotides: TGCAGCGTTGTGGGGGGTCAGGGCTACACCTTC.

This clonotype occurred a few times. This chain joins TRBV4-3 and TRBJ1-1; D ambiguous. Germline V gene lookup returns CDR1 LGHNA and CDR2 YSLEER. This CDR3 spans 15 amino acids. The V end was cut by 0 bases, the J end by 1 base, with 9 bases between. CDR3 amino acids: CASSQEFEPNTEAFF. The CDR3 region has the DNA TGCGCCAGCAGCCAAGAGTTTGAGCCGAACACTGAAGCTTTCTTT.

The V gene is TRBV11-2, the J gene TRBJ1-2, with 8 bases that match TRBD1. Germline V CDR1 and CDR2: SGHAT, FQNNGV. Trimming removed 7 bases from V and 0 bases from J; junction bases left unmatched: 10. The CDR3 runs 16 residues. Written as DNA, the CDR3 is TGTGCCAGCATTCCGGACAGGGAGGTGGCTAACTATGGCTACACCTTC. It yields the protein CASIPDREVANYGYTF.

The V call is TRBV5-4, the J call TRBJ2-1, with D perhaps being TRBD1 or TRBD2 (6 bases each). Germline CDR1 and CDR2: SGHNT and YYREEE (reference sequence). Trimming stripped 4 bases from V and 7 bases from J, with 15 bases between. The CDR3 loop spans 14 amino acids. This CDR3 is CASSRTGSGNEQFF. The DNA of the CDR3 is TGTGCCAGCAGCCGAACAGGGAGCGGGAATGAGCAGTTCTTC.

The chain recombines TRBV6-1 with TRBJ1-2; D perhaps matches TRBD1 (5 bases). The CDR3 is made up of 15 amino acids. V was shortened by 6 bases and J by 4 bases, with 18 bases between the two germline ends. Germline V gives CDR1 MNHNS, CDR2 SASEGT. The CDR3 DNA reads TGTGCCAGCAGGGACGACGGGCCTCAGGGCTATGGCTACACCTTC. Translated: CASRDDGPQGYGYTF.

Details on this clonotype: At one of its ends the junction is not consistent with the germline gene, which may arise from a read error. The chain combines TRBV7-7 with TRBJ2-5, with a weak D call TRBD1 (5 bases). The CDR3 loop spans 15 amino acids. Germline V gene data show CDR1 as SSHAT and CDR2 as FNYEAQ (reference sequence). The CDR3 nucleotides are TGTGCTAGCAGCTCCGGCAGGGTGTGGGGAGAGACCCAGTACTTC. Translating gives CASSSGRVWGETQYF.

The genes are TRBV7-2 and TRBJ2-2; D is undetermined. CDR3 length: 15 amino acids. The germline V and J ends were trimmed by 1 base and 3 bases, with 9 bases remaining between them. The germline V gene has CDR1 SGHTA and CDR2 FQGNSA. CDR3 amino acids: CASSLEGPYTGELFF. CDR3 nucleotide sequence: TGTGCCAGCAGCTTAGAAGGGCCCTACACCGGGGAGCTGTTTTTT.

In DNA form, the CDR3 reads TGCAGTGCTAGGGGACTAGCGGGAGCAGATACGCAGTATTTT. This gives the protein CSARGLAGADTQYF. The chain joins TRBV20-1 to TRBJ2-3; 14 bases are a match to TRBD2. The germline V gene has CDR1 DFQATT and CDR2 SNEGSKA (reference sequence). V trimming: 3 bases; J trimming: 4 bases; junction bases outside the gene matches: 0. The CDR3 totals 14 residues.

This chain connects TRBV29-1 to TRBJ2-7; TRBD1 matches at 11 bases. CDR1 and CDR2 (germline): SQVTM, ANQGSEA. The CDR3 has 14 amino acids. With V trimmed by 6 bases and J by 4 bases, 8 bases remained unmatched. The CDR3 sequence: CSVTLGQGAYEQYF. The CDR3 region has the DNA TGCAGCGTCACCTTAGGACAGGGGGCATACGAGCAGTACTTC.